Listed here are 23 T cell receptor beta chains from one sample, sequenced in a study of shared clonotypes between healthy human individuals (TCRdb year 2020). Receptor amplification or capture employed the immunoSEQ multiplex PCR assay. The table was pulled from immuneACCESS by TCRdb, which kept in-frame rearrangements only. Such tables lose some clones; where checked, under half of the loss comes from unresolved V genes, and the rest has no known cause. Recorded for this sample are about 2.4 million clones; approximately 93% of them occurred a single time. Jointly, the top ten make up approximately 0.35% of the sample. The source material was naive CD4+ T cells from PBMCs. This sample's cell subset or site label indicates: CD45RA+ positively selected. The receptors shown here come from a man younger than 30 in good health. Some clones in this sample may be carry-over from other donors' samples.

This clone was recorded only once. This rearrangement joins TRBV7-3 to TRBJ2-1; no definite D call. CDR3 length: 13 residues. Trimming removed 1 base from V and 7 bases from J, with 8 bases in between. Germline V CDR1 and CDR2: SGHTA, FQGTGA. The CDR3 DNA sequence: TGTGCCAGCAGCTTAAAGAGGCTGAATGAGCAGTTCTTC. Its translation is CASSLKRLNEQFF. The variable domain in full, completed from reference TRBV7-3 and TRBJ2-1, reads GAGVSQTPSNKVTEKGKYVELRCDPISGHTALYWYRQSLGQGPEFLIYFQGTGAADDSGLPNDRFFAVRPEGSVSTLKIQRTERGDSAVYLCASSLKRLNEQFFGPGTRLTVL.

V is TRBV7-9 and J is TRBJ2-3, with D perhaps matching TRBD1 (6 bases). Trimming left V 0 bases short and J 8 bases short, with 12 bases between. CDR1 is SEHNR, CDR2 FQNEAQ, per germline (reference sequence). The CDR3 totals 14 residues. The CDR3 here is CASSLAWTAATQYF. The CDR3 nucleotides read TGTGCCAGCAGCTTAGCGTGGACAGCGGCTACGCAGTATTTT. The full variable domain, its missing parts supplied by reference TRBV7-9 and TRBJ2-3, is DTGVSQNPRHKITKRGQNVTFRCDPISEHNRLYWYRQTLGQGPEFLTYFQNEAQLEKSRLLSDRFSAERPKGSFSTLEIQRTEQGDSAMYLCASSLAWTAATQYFGPGTRLTVL.

J is TRBJ2-3 and V is TRBV28, with TRBD2 matching over 8 bases. The junction had 6 bases not matched to a gene; V was cut back by 4 bases and J by 6 bases. The CDR3 spans 14 residues. Looked up from germline, CDR1 is MDHEN and CDR2 is SYDVKM. CDR3: CASSSRLAWDTQYF. CDR3 DNA sequence: TGTGCCAGCAGTTCCAGACTAGCGTGGGATACGCAGTATTTT.

The chain joins TRBV7-2 to TRBJ1-5; D is possibly TRBD1 (6 bases). There are 14 residues in the CDR3. Looked up from germline, CDR1 is SGHTA and CDR2 is FQGNSA. V was trimmed by 5 bases and J by 5 bases, leaving 13 bases between them. DNA of the CDR3: TGTGCCAGCAGCCGTGGGGGCAGGGATCAGCCCCAGCATTTT. Translating it yields CASSRGGRDQPQHF.

As for this clone: Additional DNA sequences in this sample encode the identical CDR3. This chain uses TRBV5-1 with TRBJ1-5; the D is unclear. The CDR3 runs to 13 residues. In germline, CDR1 is SGHRS, CDR2 YFSETQ. The V gene lost 0 bases and the J gene lost 5 bases, with 6 bases spanning the gap. The CDR3 DNA follows: TGCGCCAGCAGCTTGGTGGGAGATCAGCCCCAGCATTTT. Amino acid sequence: CASSLVGDQPQHF.

The J gene is TRBJ2-4, the V gene TRBV5-1, with D perhaps matching TRBD2 (5 bases). The V and J ends lost 0 bases and 9 bases respectively, with 13 bases between them. The germline V gene has CDR1 SGHRS and CDR2 YFSETQ. This CDR3 is 14 amino acids long. CDR3 protein: CASSLGEGSGIQYF. The CDR3 DNA reads TGCGCCAGCAGCTTGGGTGAGGGATCTGGCATTCAGTACTTC.

A word on this clone: Within the sample, other DNA sequences also encode this same CDR3. J is TRBJ2-3 and V is TRBV9; D remains unclear. Germline CDR1 and CDR2: SGDLS and YYNGEE. Deletions cut 3 bases from V and 8 bases from J, with 10 bases between. The CDR3 consists of 12 residues. CDR3 residues: CASSGRVGTQYF. The CDR3 DNA follows: TGTGCCAGCAGCGGGAGAGTTGGTACGCAGTATTTT.

The rearrangement joins TRBV14 to TRBJ2-7; D is ambiguous. The CDR3 length is 14 residues. V was clipped by 4 bases and J by 2 bases, with 12 bases between them. Germline CDR1 and CDR2: SGHDN and FVKESK. The CDR3 DNA reads TGTGCCAGCAGCCGTCGACCAGAAGCCTACGAGCAGTACTTC. Protein sequence: CASSRRPEAYEQYF.

Of note for this clone: The junction and the germline gene differ at one end; a read error may be behind it. The chain couples TRBV25-1 to TRBJ2-1; TRBD2 matches 9 bases. This CDR3 contains 17 residues. Germline V gene data show CDR1 as MGHDK and CDR2 as SYGVNS. The CDR3 region has the DNA TGTACCAGCAGTGAAGGAGGGGGTAGCGGGAGTAGGAATGAGCAGTTCTTC. This encodes CTSSEGGGSGSRNEQFF.

The chain combines TRBV11-2 with TRBJ2-2, with no clear D. Trimming shortened V by 5 bases and J by 3 bases, and 7 bases separated the two germline ends. CDR3 length: 13 amino acids. CDR1 is SGHAT, CDR2 FQNNGV, per germline. The CDR3 DNA sequence: TGTGCCAGCAGCGTTGACTACACCGGGGAGCTGTTTTTT. This codes for CASSVDYTGELFF.

The J gene is TRBJ2-3, the V gene TRBV5-5; 7 positions agree with TRBD2. CDR3 length equals 13 residues. Germline CDR1 SGHKS, CDR2 YYEKEE (reference sequence). Trimming removed 6 bases from V and 6 bases from J; junction bases left unmatched: 7. In DNA, the CDR3 is TGTGCCAGCAACCCGACTAGCCCTGATACGCAGTATTTT. It specifies CASNPTSPDTQYF.

The chain employs TRBV27 and TRBJ2-3; a weak D match, TRBD1 (6 bases). The CDR3 is made up of 15 amino acids. Trimming shortened V by 2 bases and J by 1 base, and 10 bases separated the two germline ends. Germline values: CDR1 MNHEY, CDR2 SMNVEV (reference sequence). The chain's CDR3 is CASSLRGRGTDTQYF. Here the CDR3 DNA reads TGTGCCAGCAGTTTAAGGGGGAGAGGCACAGATACGCAGTATTTT.

The V call is TRBV5-4, the J call TRBJ2-7, with TRBD2 identical over 10 bases. V trimming: 2 bases; J trimming: 5 bases; junction bases outside the gene matches: 10. This CDR3 is 16 amino acids long. Germline CDR1 is SGHNT and CDR2 is YYREEE (reference sequence). The chain's CDR3 is CASSFGGLAGVNEQYF. CDR3 coding DNA: TGTGCCAGCAGCTTCGGGGGGCTAGCGGGAGTCAACGAGCAGTACTTC.

V usage is TRBV7-6 and J usage is TRBJ2-3, with 7 bases matching TRBD1. Losses at the gene ends were 4 bases for V and 10 bases for J; bases not matched to a gene: 11. Germline CDR1 and CDR2: SGHVS and FNYEAQ. The CDR3 is 14 residues long. In DNA, the CDR3 is TGTGCCAGCAGCTACTCCCGACAGGGTTTAGCGCAGTATTTT. Translation: CASSYSRQGLAQYF.

This sequence joins TRBV19 and TRBJ1-5; 10 bases match TRBD1. Germline V lookup: CDR1 LNHDA, CDR2 SQIVND (reference sequence). This CDR3 is built from 16 residues. The J segment lost 5 bases and the V segment lost 8 bases, leaving 12 bases of the junction unmatched. The CDR3 spells CASLVSGQGTYQPQHF. CDR3 in DNA: TGTGCCAGTCTTGTATCGGGACAGGGGACTTATCAGCCCCAGCATTTT.

The J gene is TRBJ1-4, the V gene TRBV6-5, with D possibly matching TRBD1 (5 bases). Per the germline V gene, CDR1 is MNHEY and CDR2 is SVGAGI. This CDR3 region has 14 residues. V dropped 2 bases and J dropped 8 bases, with 12 bases sitting between them. The CDR3 loop reads CASSYRRGGEKLFF. DNA of the CDR3: TGTGCCAGCAGTTACCGGAGGGGAGGAGAAAAACTGTTTTTT.

This sequence joins TRBV19 and TRBJ2-5, with D perhaps TRBD1 or TRBD2 (5 bases each). The CDR3 is made up of 15 amino acids. The V and J ends lost 5 bases and 5 bases respectively, with 18 bases between them. In germline, CDR1 is LNHDA, CDR2 SQIVND (reference sequence). CDR3 sequence reads: CASSSNRGRGETQYF. DNA for the CDR3: TGTGCCAGTAGTTCAAACCGGGGCCGAGGGGAGACCCAGTACTTC.

The chain links TRBV27 to TRBJ1-3; the D is unclear. The germline CDR1 and CDR2 sequences are MNHEY and SMNVEV (reference sequence). The V and J ends lost 6 bases and 4 bases respectively, with 10 bases between them. The CDR3 extends over 13 amino acids. CDR3 protein: CASSLGVGNTIYF. As DNA, the CDR3 is TGTGCCAGCAGCCTCGGGGTGGGAAACACCATATATTTT.

The V and J genes are TRBV28 and TRBJ2-7, with D unclear. The CDR3 spans 14 residues. Deletions cut 6 bases from V and 0 bases from J, with 12 bases between. Germline values: CDR1 MDHEN, CDR2 SYDVKM. The CDR3 here is CASRSEGRSYEQYF. The CDR3 nucleotides read TGTGCCAGCAGATCAGAAGGTCGCTCCTACGAGCAGTACTTC.

The genes are TRBV7-9 and TRBJ1-1, with a possible D match to TRBD1 (6 bases). The germline CDR1 and CDR2 sequences are SEHNR and FQNEAQ (reference sequence). The CDR3 spans 14 residues. Trimming removed 6 bases at V and 4 bases at J, with 15 bases between. The CDR3 bases are TGTGCCAGCAGTTCGACACAGGGACGCACTGAAGCTTTCTTT. Translating it yields CASSSTQGRTEAFF.

This clone was seen a few times. V is TRBV12-5 and J is TRBJ1-2, with unresolved D. CDR3 length equals 11 residues. The V gene lost 4 bases and the J gene lost 6 bases, with 6 bases spanning the gap. Germline CDR1 reads LGHNT; CDR2 reads FRNRAP. The CDR3 coding sequence is TGTGCTAGTGGTTCCCCAAATGGCTACACCTTC. It is translated as CASGSPNGYTF.

The V gene is TRBV28, the J gene TRBJ1-5; the match to TRBD1 covers 8 bases. V gave up 1 base and J gave up 5 bases; unmatched junction bases: 1. The germline gives CDR1 MDHEN, CDR2 SYDVKM. This CDR3 contains 14 residues. The CDR3 bases are TGTGCCAGCAGTTTATCAGGGGGCTATCAGCCCCAGCATTTT. Encoded protein: CASSLSGGYQPQHF. The whole variable domain, filled in from reference TRBV28 and TRBJ1-5, reads DVKVTQSSRYLVKRTGEKVFLECVQDMDHENMFWYRQDPGLGLRLIYFSYDVKMKEKGDIPEGYSVSREKKERFSLILESASTNQTSMYLCASSLSGGYQPQHFGDGTRLSIL.

In the case of this clone: The same CDR3 is also encoded by other DNA sequences in this sample. CDR3 sequence reads: CASSLGQGANYGYTF. CDR3 nucleotide sequence: TGTGCCAGCAGCTTGGGACAGGGAGCTAACTATGGCTACACCTTC. The chain links TRBV7-9 to TRBJ1-2; 9 bases line up with TRBD1. From germline, CDR1 is SEHNR and CDR2 FQNEAQ (reference sequence). The ends lost 3 bases at V and 0 bases at J; junction bases unmatched: 2. The CDR3 extends over 15 amino acids.